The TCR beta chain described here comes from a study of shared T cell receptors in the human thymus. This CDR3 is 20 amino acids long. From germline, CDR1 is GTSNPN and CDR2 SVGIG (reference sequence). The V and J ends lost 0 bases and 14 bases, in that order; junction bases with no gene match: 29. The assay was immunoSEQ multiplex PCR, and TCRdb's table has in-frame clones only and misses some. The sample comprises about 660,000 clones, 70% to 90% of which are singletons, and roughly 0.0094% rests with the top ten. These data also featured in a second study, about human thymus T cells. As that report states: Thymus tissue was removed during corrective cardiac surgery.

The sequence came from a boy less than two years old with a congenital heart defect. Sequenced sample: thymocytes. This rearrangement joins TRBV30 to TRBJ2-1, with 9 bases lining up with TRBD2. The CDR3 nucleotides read TGTGCCTGGAGTGTCCTCCTCCCGGCTAGCGGGATTGTGAAGGCAATTGGGAAGTTCTTC. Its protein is CAWSVLLPASGIVKAIGKFF. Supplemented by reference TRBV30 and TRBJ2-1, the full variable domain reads SQTIHQWPATLVQPVGSPLSLECTVEGTSNPNLYWYRQAAGRGLQLLFYSVGIGQISSEVPQNLSASRPQDRQFILSSKKLLLSDSGFYLCAWSVLLPASGIVKAIGKFFGPGTRLTVL.